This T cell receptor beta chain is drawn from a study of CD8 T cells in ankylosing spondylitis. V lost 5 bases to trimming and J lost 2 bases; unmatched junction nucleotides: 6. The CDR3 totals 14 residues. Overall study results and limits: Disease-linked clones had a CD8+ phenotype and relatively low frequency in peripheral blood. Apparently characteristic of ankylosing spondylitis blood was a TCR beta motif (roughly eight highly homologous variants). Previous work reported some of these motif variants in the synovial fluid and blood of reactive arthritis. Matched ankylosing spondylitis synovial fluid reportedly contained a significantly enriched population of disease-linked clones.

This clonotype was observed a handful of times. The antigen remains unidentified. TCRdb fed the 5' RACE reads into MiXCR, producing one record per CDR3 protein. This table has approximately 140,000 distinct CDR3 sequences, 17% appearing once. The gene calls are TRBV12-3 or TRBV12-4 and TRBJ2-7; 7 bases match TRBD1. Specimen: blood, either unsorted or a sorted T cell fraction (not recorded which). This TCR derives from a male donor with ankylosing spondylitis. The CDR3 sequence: CASSRQGLAYEQYF. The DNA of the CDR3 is TGTGCCAGCAGTCGACAGGGATTGGCCTACGAGCAGTACTTC.